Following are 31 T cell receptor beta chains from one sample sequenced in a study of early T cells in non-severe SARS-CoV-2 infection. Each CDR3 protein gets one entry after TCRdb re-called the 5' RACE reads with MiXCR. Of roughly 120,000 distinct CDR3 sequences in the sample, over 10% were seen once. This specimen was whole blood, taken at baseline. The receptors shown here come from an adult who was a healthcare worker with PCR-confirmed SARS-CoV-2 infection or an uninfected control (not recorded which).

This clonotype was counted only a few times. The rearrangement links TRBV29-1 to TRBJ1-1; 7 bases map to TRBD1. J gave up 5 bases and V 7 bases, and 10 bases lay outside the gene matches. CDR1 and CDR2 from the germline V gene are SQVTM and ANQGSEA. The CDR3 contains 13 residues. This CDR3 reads CSGLGGFETEAFF. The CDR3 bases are TGCAGCGGTCTAGGGGGCTTCGAGACTGAAGCTTTCTTT.

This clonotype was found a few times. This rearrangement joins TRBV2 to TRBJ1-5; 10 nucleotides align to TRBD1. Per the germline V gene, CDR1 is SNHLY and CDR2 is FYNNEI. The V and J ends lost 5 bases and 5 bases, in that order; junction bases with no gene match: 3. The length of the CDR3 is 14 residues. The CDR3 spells CASSRDRGHQPQHF. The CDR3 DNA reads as TGTGCCAGCAGTCGGGACAGGGGCCATCAGCCCCAGCATTTT.

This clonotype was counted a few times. The CDR3 coding sequence is TGCGCCAGCAGCCAAGATGCGGGATTCAGCTCCTACGAGCAGTACTTC. This translates into CASSQDAGFSSYEQYF. The genes are TRBV4-1 and TRBJ2-7, with D possibly TRBD2 on 6 matching bases. Trimming removed 0 bases from V and 0 bases from J, with 12 bases in between. CDR3 size: 16 residues. The germline V gene encodes CDR1 MGHRA and CDR2 YSYEKL.

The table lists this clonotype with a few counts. The CDR3 loop reads CASSQGFRVDLYEQYF. CDR3 nucleotides: TGCGCCAGCAGCCAAGGATTTAGGGTGGACCTCTACGAGCAGTACTTC. This sequence joins TRBV4-1 and TRBJ2-7; the D is unclear. Per the germline V gene, CDR1 is MGHRA and CDR2 is YSYEKL. This CDR3 has 16 residues. V was cut by 1 base and J by 3 bases, with 16 bases left in between.

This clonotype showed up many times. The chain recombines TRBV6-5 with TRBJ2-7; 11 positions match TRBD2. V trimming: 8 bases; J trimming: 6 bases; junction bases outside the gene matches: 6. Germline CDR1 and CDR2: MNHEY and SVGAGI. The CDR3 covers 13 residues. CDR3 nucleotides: TGTGCCAGCGGAGCACTAGCGGGGGTCGAGCAGTACTTC. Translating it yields CASGALAGVEQYF.

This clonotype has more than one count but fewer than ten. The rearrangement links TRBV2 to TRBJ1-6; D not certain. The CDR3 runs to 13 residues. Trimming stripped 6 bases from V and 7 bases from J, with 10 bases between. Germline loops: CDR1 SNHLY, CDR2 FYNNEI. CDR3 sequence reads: CASSGERNSPLHF. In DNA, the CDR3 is TGTGCCAGCAGCGGGGAAAGGAATTCACCCCTCCACTTT.

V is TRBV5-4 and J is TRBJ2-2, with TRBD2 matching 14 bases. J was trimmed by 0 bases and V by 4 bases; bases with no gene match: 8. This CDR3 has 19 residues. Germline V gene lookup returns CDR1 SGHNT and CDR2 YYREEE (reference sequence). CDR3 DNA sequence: TGTGCCAGCAGCCTCCCTTCGACTAGCGGGGGGGCGAACACCGGGGAGCTGTTTTTT. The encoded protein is CASSLPSTSGGANTGELFF.

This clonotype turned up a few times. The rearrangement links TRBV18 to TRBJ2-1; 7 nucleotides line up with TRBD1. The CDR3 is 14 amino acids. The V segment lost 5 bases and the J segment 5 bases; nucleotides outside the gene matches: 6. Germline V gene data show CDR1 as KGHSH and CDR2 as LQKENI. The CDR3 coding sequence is TGTGCCAGCTCATCCTTGGACAGGCACAATGAGCAGTTCTTC. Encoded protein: CASSSLDRHNEQFF.

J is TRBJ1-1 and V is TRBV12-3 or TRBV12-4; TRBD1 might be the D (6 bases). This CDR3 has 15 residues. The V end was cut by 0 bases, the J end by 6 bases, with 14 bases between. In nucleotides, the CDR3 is TGTGCCAGCAGTTTAGCGAGTACAGGGAGAGCTGAAGCTTTCTTT. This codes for CASSLASTGRAEAFF.

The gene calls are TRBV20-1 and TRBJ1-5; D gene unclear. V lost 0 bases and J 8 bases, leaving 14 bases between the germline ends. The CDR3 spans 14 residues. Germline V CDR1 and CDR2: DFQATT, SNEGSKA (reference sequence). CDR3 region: CSARELTRQKPQHF. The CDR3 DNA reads TGCAGTGCTAGAGAGCTGACGAGGCAGAAGCCCCAGCATTTT.

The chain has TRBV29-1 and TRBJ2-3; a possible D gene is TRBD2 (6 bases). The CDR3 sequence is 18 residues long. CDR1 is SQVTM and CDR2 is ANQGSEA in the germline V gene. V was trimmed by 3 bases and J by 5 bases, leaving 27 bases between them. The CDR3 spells CSVDRIGTSNPRRDTQYF. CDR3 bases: TGCAGCGTTGATAGAATAGGGACTTCGAACCCCCGACGAGATACGCAGTATTTT.

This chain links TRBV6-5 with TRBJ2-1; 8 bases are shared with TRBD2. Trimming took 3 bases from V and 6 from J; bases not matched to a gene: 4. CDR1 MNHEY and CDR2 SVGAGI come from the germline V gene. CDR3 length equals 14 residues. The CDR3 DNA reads TGTGCCAGCAGTTATGGGCTAGCGGGCAATGAGCAGTTCTTC. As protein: CASSYGLAGNEQFF.

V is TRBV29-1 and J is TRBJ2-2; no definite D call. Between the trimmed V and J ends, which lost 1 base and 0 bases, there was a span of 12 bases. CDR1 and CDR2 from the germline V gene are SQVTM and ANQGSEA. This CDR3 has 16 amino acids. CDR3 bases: TGCAGCGTTGAAGTTGGACCATTATCGAACACCGGGGAGCTGTTTTTT. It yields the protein CSVEVGPLSNTGELFF.

CDR3 in amino acids: CASSQVLAAEQYF. The CDR3 bases are TGCGCCAGCAGCCAAGTGCTAGCAGCCGAGCAGTACTTC. This chain connects TRBV4-1 to TRBJ2-7, with a weak D call TRBD2 (5 bases). Per the germline V gene, CDR1 is MGHRA and CDR2 is YSYEKL. The CDR3 has 13 residues. V dropped 1 base and J dropped 6 bases, with 10 bases sitting between them.

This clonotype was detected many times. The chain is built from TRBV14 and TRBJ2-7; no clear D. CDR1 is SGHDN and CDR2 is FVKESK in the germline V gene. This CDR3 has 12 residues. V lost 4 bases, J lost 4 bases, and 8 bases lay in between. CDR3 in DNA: TGTGCCAGCAGCCGGACCGAATACGAGCAGTACTTC. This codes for CASSRTEYEQYF.

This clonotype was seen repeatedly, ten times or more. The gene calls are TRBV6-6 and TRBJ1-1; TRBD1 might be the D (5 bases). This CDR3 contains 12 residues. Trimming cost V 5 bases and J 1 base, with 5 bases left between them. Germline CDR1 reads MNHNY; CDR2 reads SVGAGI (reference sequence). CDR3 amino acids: CASSDRNTEAFF. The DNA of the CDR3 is TGTGCCAGCAGTGACAGGAACACTGAAGCTTTCTTT.

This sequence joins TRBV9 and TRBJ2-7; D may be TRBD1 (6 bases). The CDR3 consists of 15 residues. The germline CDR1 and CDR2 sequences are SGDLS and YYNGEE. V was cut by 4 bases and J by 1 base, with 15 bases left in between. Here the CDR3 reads CASSPRDITSYEQYF. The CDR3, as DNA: TGTGCCAGCAGCCCCCGGGACATCACTTCCTACGAGCAGTACTTC.

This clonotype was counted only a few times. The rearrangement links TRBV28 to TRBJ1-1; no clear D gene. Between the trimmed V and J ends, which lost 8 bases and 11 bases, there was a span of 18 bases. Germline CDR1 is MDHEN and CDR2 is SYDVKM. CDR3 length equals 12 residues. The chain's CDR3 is CASSFQPRGAFF. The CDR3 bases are TGTGCCAGCTCATTTCAACCTAGAGGGGCTTTCTTT.

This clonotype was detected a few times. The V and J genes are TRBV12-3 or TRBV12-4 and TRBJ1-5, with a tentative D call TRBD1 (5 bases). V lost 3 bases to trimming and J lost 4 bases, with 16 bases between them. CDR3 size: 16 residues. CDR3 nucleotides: TGTGCCAGCAGTTTTCGGGGCCAAGGGAGGAATCAGCCCCAGCATTTT. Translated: CASSFRGQGRNQPQHF.

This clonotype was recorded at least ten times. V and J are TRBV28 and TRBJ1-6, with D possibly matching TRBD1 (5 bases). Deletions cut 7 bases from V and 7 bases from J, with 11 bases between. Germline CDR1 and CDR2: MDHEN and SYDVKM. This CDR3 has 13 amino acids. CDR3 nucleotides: TGTGCCAGCACGACCCGGGGCAATTCACCCCTCCACTTT. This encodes CASTTRGNSPLHF.

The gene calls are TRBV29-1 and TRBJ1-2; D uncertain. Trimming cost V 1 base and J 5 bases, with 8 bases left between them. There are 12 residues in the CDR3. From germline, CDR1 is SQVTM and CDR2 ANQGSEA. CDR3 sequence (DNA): TGCAGCGTTGAAGTTACAGTTTATGGCTACACCTTC. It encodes CSVEVTVYGYTF.

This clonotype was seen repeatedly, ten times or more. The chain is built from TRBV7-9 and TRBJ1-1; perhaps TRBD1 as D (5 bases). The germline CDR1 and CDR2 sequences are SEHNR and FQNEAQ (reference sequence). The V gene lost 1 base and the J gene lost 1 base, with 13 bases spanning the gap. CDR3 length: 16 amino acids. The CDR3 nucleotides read TGTGCCAGCAGCTTAGTGCCCAGACAGCCGAACACTGAAGCTTTCTTT. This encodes CASSLVPRQPNTEAFF.

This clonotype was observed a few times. CDR3 nucleotide sequence: TGTGCCAGCAGTCCCCCCCGGGGTGGCTACACCTTC. It yields the protein CASSPPRGGYTF. The V call is TRBV28, the J call TRBJ1-2; D unclear. The germline V gene encodes CDR1 MDHEN and CDR2 SYDVKM. The CDR3 contains 12 residues. Trimming cost V 5 bases and J 7 bases, with 11 bases left between them.

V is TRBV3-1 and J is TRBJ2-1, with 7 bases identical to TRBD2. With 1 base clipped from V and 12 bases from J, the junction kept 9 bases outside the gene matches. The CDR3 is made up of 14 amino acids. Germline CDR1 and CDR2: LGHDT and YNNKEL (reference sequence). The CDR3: CASSQAGSGLRQFF. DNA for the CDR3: TGTGCCAGCAGCCAAGCTGGTAGCGGGTTAAGGCAGTTCTTC.

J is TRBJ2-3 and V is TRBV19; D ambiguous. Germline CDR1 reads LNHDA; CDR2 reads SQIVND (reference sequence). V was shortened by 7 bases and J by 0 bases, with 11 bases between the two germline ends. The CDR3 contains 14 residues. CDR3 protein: CASMDGSSTDTQYF. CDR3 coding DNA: TGTGCCAGTATGGATGGCTCAAGCACAGATACGCAGTATTTT.

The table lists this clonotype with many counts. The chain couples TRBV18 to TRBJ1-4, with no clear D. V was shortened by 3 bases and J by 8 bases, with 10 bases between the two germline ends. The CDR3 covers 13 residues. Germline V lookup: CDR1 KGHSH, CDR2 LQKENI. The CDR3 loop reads CASSPTDFEKLFF. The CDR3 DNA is TGTGCCAGCTCACCGACGGATTTCGAAAAACTGTTTTTT.

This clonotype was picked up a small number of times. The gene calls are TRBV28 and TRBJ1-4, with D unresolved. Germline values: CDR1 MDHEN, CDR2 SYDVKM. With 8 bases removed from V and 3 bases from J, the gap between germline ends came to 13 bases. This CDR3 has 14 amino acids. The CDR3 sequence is CASFSWPSNEKLFF. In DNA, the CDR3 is TGTGCCAGCTTCAGCTGGCCGTCTAATGAAAAACTGTTTTTT.

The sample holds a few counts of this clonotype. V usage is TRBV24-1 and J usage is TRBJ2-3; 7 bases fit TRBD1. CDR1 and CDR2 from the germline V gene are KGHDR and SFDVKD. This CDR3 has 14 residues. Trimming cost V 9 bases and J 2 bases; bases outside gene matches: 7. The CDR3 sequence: CATRQGTNTDTQYF. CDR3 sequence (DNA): TGTGCCACCCGACAGGGAACGAACACAGATACGCAGTATTTT.

In DNA form, the CDR3 reads TGTGCCACCAGTGATTTGAAAGTTGCCTACAATGAGCAGTTCTTC. This encodes CATSDLKVAYNEQFF. The rearrangement uses TRBV24-1 and TRBJ2-1, with D unclear. CDR1 is KGHDR and CDR2 is SFDVKD in the germline V gene. CDR3 length: 15 residues. V was trimmed by 0 bases and J by 2 bases, leaving 7 bases between them.

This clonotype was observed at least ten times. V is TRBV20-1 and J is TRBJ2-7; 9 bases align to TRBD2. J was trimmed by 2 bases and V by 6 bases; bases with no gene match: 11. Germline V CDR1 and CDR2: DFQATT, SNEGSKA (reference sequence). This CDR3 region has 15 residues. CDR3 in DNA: TGCAGTGCGACGGGACTAGCCATCGTTACCTACGAGCAGTACTTC. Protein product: CSATGLAIVTYEQYF.

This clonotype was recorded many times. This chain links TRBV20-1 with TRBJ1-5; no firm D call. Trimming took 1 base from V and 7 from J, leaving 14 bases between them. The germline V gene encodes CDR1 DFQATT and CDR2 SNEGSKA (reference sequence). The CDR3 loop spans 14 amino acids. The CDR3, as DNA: TGCAGTGCTAGAGCCCGGAGACTCTCCCAGCCCCAGCATTTT. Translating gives CSARARRLSQPQHF.